This T cell receptor beta chain originates from a study of blood T cell repertoires in COVID-19. The CDR3 loop spans 13 amino acids. V was pared by 8 bases and J by 4 bases, with 7 bases of the junction left unmatched. Germline CDR1 reads KGHSH; CDR2 reads LQKENI. TCRdb's copy holds only in-frame clones and misses some; the assay was immunoSEQ multiplex PCR. The table lists some 140,000 clones, around 86% of them singletons. Source material: peripheral blood. The rearrangement joins TRBV18 to TRBJ2-5; 7 bases are shared with TRBD1. This sequence was found in a woman in her sixties or seventies with active or convalescent COVID-19. DNA for the CDR3: TGTGCCAGCACAGGGACAGTCGGAGAGACCCAGTACTTC. Its translation: CASTGTVGETQYF.